Sequencing of this T cell receptor (beta chain) was carried out in a study of immune cell composition in non-small cell lung cancer (dated by TCRdb to 2015 to 2018). For the wider study: Histologic subtype, mainly lung adenocarcinoma or squamous cell carcinoma, was assigned on the basis of H&E together with p63, CK5, Napsin A and TTF-1 immunohistochemistry. TCR-beta sequencing (Adaptive Biotechnologies) was performed on around 37 paired NSCLC tumour and non-adjacent lung specimens plus 26 tumour-only specimens. In supplementary cohort #1, which comprised roughly 11 lung adenocarcinoma cases, paired tumour/lung TCR-beta sequencing was performed and TIL populations were generated so that tumour reactivity could be assessed. The subtype comparisons left out a few tumour specimens with TCR-beta data because those specimens were rare histological subtypes. Study-level results and caveats: Across fewer than 13 adenocarcinoma cases, the maximal tumour-associated clone frequency showed a strong correlation with TIL tumour reactivity, but overall clonality showed no such correlation. The reactivity cohort contained only roughly 11 cases, and the tumour-reactive clones were not shown to have sequences in common with the dominant in vivo tumour-associated clones. Nearly half of NSCLC cases had tumour-associated clones >0.5%, found in 33% of adenocarcinomas compared with approximately 76% of squamous carcinomas. Smoking pack-years did not significantly correlate with tumour TCR-beta clonality. Compared with lung adenocarcinoma tumours, lung squamous cell carcinoma showed significantly higher Top 10 clone scores and productive clonality.

A two-step multiplex PCR amplified TCR-beta CDR3 regions from genomic DNA, and the second step of the PCR added Illumina-compatible adaptors. TCR-beta immunosequencing was carried out on an Illumina platform through the commercial immunoSEQ service. As for the original processing: Repertoires were described by productive clonality and by Top 10 Clones, which is the percentage of T-cell templates coming from the ten most frequent sequences. Values for productive clonality spanned 0 to 1, where a value of 1 indicated a monoclonal population. Sequences comprising at least 0.1% of tumour T-cell templates but absent from matched non-adjacent lung were defined as tumour-associated clones and were identified via log10 scatter plots. Analyses were done in GraphPad Prism7 and R, with Student's t-tests for two-group comparisons, ANOVA for stages, and linear regression for relationships. This immuneACCESS table, as held by TCRdb, lists in-frame sequences with V and J called but not all clones. Of the missing ones, under half trace to an unresolved V gene in checked studies; the others have no known cause. The V and J calls and clone size are taken from that table; D and trimming were inferred from the DNA. The sample yields several thousand clones; around three quarters were counted once. The top ten constitute about 9.5% of the sample.

From a lookup of the germline V gene, CDR1 and CDR2 are MNHEY and SVGAGI. Taken from cysteine to phenylalanine, the CDR3 has 14 residues. The retained sequence is limited to the CDR3, 42 bases, with the frame set at the first base. The junction shows trimming of 0 bases on V and 9 bases on J, plus 12 bases between the germline ends. This clone was counted only a few times. The antigen it recognizes is unknown. There are no base qualities to consult, and no much larger clone falls within one base. Genomic DNA was isolated with the QIAamp DNA kit from frozen aliquots of single-cell suspensions that had not been sorted. Tumour samples were surgically resected non-small cell lung cancer tissue. Tissues were received within 2 hours of resection and were immediately processed into single-cell suspensions. Tissue was mechanically dissociated and enzymatically digested with DNase I, collagenase I and hyaluronidase for roughly 30 minutes at 37 °C, then filtered and RBC-lysed.

Sequencing was done on a sample of lung tumor tissue. Recombination connected TRBV6-5 to TRBJ2-1, and TRBD2 may be the D gene, going by 6 matching bases. This TCR was sampled from a human donor with non-small cell lung cancer. The DNA sequence is given as TGTGCCAGCAGTTACTCGCGGGGCTGGGGTGAGCAGTTCTTC. The resulting protein is CASSYSRGWGEQFF.